A selection of T cell receptor beta chains follows, all from one sample in a study of breast tumors, draining lymph nodes, adjacent tissues. TCRdb passed the multiplex PCR reads through MiXCR, listing each CDR3 protein once. The sample includes under 110,000 distinct CDR3 sequences, around 30% of them seen just once. The sample consisted of axillary lymph node tissue. The receptors come from a female donor with breast cancer. Some clones in this sample may be carry-over from other donors' samples. The CDR3 runs from the conserved cysteine through the conserved F or W. A D gene is named only where the DNA matches it firmly. Not all rows give a size; the values are once, few, many and, for expanded clones, a class.

v_gene: TRBV4-1; j_gene: TRBJ1-1; d_gene: TRBD1; abundance: many; CDR3aa: CASSQWAGGARTEAFF; CDR3nt: TGCGCCAGCAGCCAATGGGCAGGGGGCGCGAGGACTGAAGCTTTCTTT
v_gene: TRBV20-1; j_gene: TRBJ1-5; d_gene: TRBD1; abundance: many; CDR3aa: CSARQRQGASNQPQHF; CDR3nt: TGCAGTGCTAGGCAAAGACAGGGGGCTAGCAATCAGCCCCAGCATTTT
v_gene: TRBV12-3/TRBV12-4; j_gene: TRBJ1-6; d_gene: TRBD1; abundance: NA; CDR3aa: CASSRDRANSPLHF; CDR3nt: TGTGCCAGCAGCCGCGACAGGGCAAATTCACCCCTCCACTTT
v_gene: TRBV6-1; j_gene: TRBJ1-1; d_gene: TRBD1; abundance: NA; CDR3aa: CASRAGGYTEAFF; CDR3nt: TGTGCCAGCAGAGCAGGGGGCTACACTGAAGCTTTCTTT
v_gene: TRBV6-6; j_gene: TRBJ2-7; d_gene: NA; abundance: many; CDR3aa: CASSYGTSYEQYF; CDR3nt: TGTGCCAGCAGTTACGGCACTTCCTACGAGCAGTACTTC
v_gene: TRBV20-1; j_gene: TRBJ2-3; d_gene: TRBD2; abundance: many; CDR3aa: CSAPSGGRTDTQYF; CDR3nt: TGCAGTGCCCCAAGCGGGGGGCGCACAGATACGCAGTATTTT
v_gene: TRBV3-1; j_gene: TRBJ2-3; d_gene: NA; abundance: many; CDR3aa: CASSRRLGVTDTQYF; CDR3nt: TGTGCCAGCAGCCGACGACTAGGTGTCACAGATACGCAGTATTTT
v_gene: TRBV27; j_gene: TRBJ1-2; d_gene: TRBD1; abundance: many; CDR3aa: CASTRTGRSANYGYTF; CDR3nt: TGTGCCAGCACCCGGACAGGGAGGTCGGCTAACTATGGCTACACCTTC
v_gene: TRBV4-2; j_gene: TRBJ1-3; d_gene: NA; abundance: many; CDR3aa: CASRSDGNTIYF; CDR3nt: TGTGCCAGCCGGAGTGATGGAAACACCATATATTTT
v_gene: TRBV6-6; j_gene: TRBJ2-7; d_gene: NA; abundance: many; CDR3aa: CASSYQGNEQYF; CDR3nt: TGTGCCAGCAGTTACCAAGGGAACGAGCAGTACTTC
v_gene: TRBV6-2/TRBV6-3; j_gene: TRBJ2-2; d_gene: TRBD2; abundance: few; CDR3aa: CASSRRAGVAGELFF; CDR3nt: TGTGCCAGCAGTCGGCGAGCGGGGGTGGCCGGGGAGCTGTTTTTT
v_gene: TRBV14; j_gene: TRBJ2-5; d_gene: NA; abundance: many; CDR3aa: CASSQGRGAGETQYF; CDR3nt: TGTGCCAGCAGCCAAGGGAGAGGGGCGGGCGAGACCCAGTACTTC
v_gene: TRBV19; j_gene: TRBJ2-1; d_gene: NA; abundance: many; CDR3aa: CASSVGDHSYNEQFF; CDR3nt: TGTGCCAGTAGTGTGGGGGACCATAGCTACAATGAGCAGTTCTTC
v_gene: TRBV12-3/TRBV12-4; j_gene: TRBJ1-1; d_gene: TRBD1; abundance: few; CDR3aa: CASNLRGRAEAFF; CDR3nt: TGTGCCAGCAACTTGAGGGGGCGCGCTGAAGCTTTCTTT
v_gene: TRBV2; j_gene: TRBJ2-7; d_gene: TRBD2; abundance: many; CDR3aa: CASTRATAGAPYEQYF; CDR3nt: TGTGCCAGCACAAGGGCGACAGCGGGAGCACCCTACGAGCAGTACTTC
v_gene: TRBV5-4; j_gene: TRBJ2-3; d_gene: NA; abundance: many; CDR3aa: CASSLGTGTDTQYF; CDR3nt: TGTGCCAGCAGCTTGGGGACGGGGACAGATACGCAGTATTTT
v_gene: TRBV28; j_gene: TRBJ2-7; d_gene: NA; abundance: many; CDR3aa: CASSLTGFQSYEQYF; CDR3nt: TGTGCCAGCAGTTTAACGGGCTTCCAATCCTACGAGCAGTACTTC
v_gene: TRBV27; j_gene: TRBJ2-4; d_gene: NA; abundance: many; CDR3aa: CASSLAAKNIQYF; CDR3nt: TGTGCCAGCAGTTTAGCGGCCAAAAACATTCAGTACTTC
v_gene: TRBV5-1; j_gene: TRBJ2-3; d_gene: NA; abundance: NA; CDR3aa: CASSLRGLSTDTQYF; CDR3nt: TGCGCCAGCAGCTTGAGGGGACTTAGCACAGATACGCAGTATTTT
v_gene: TRBV5-8; j_gene: TRBJ1-2; d_gene: NA; abundance: many; CDR3aa: CASSLGGPGGVSGYTF; CDR3nt: TGTGCCAGCAGCTTGGGGGGCCCCGGGGGGGTTAGCGGCTACACCTTC